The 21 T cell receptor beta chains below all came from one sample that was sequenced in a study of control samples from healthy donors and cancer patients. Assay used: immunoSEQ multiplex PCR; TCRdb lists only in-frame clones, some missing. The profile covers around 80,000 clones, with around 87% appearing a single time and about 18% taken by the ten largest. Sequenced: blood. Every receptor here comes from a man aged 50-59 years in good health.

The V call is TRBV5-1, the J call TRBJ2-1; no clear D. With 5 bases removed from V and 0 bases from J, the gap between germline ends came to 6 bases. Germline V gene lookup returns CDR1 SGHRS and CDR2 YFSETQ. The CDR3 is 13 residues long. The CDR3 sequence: CASSNSSYNEQFF. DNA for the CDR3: TGCGCCAGCAGTAATAGCTCCTACAATGAGCAGTTCTTC. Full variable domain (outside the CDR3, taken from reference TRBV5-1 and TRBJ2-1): KAGVTQTPRYLIKTRGQQVTLSCSPISGHRSVSWYQQTPGQGLQFLFEYFSETQRNKGNFPGRFSGRQFSNSRSEMNVSTLELGDSALYLCASSNSSYNEQFFGPGTRLTVL.

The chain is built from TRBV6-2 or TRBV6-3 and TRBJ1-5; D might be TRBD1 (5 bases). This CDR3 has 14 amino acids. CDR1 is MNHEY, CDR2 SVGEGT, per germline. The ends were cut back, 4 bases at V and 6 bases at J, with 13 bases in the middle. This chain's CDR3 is CASSFAGQGQPQHF. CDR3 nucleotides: TGTGCCAGCAGTTTTGCAGGGCAGGGTCAGCCCCAGCATTTT.

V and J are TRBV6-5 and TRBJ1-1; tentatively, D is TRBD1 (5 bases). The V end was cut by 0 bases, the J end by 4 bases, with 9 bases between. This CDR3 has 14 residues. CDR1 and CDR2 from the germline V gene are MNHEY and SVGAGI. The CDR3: CASSYSRDGTEAFF. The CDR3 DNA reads TGTGCCAGCAGTTACTCTAGGGACGGCACTGAAGCTTTCTTT.

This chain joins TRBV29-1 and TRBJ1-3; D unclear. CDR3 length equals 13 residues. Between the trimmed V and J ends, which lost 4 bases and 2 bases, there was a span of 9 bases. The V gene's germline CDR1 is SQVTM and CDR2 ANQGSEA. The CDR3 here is CSVVSGAGNTIYF. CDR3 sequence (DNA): TGCAGCGTTGTATCTGGGGCTGGAAACACCATATATTTT. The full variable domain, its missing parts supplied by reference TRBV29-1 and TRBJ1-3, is SAVISQKPSRDICQRGTSLTIQCQVDSQVTMMFWYRQQPGQSLTLIATANQGSEATYESGFVIDKFPISRPNLTFSTLTVSNMSPEDSSIYLCSVVSGAGNTIYFGEGSWLTVV.

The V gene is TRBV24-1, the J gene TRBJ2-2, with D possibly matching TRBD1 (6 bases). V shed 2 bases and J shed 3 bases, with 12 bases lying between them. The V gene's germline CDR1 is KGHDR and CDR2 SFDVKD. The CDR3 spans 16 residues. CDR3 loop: CATSDSGGQYTGELFF. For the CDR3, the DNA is TGTGCCACCAGTGATTCAGGCGGACAGTACACCGGGGAGCTGTTTTTT.

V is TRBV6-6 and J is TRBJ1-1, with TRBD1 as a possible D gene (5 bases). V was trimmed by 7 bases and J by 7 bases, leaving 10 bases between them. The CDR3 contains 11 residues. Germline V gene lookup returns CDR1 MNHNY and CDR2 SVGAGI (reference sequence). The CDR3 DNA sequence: TGTGCCAGCACCTCGGGGGGTGAAGCTTTCTTT. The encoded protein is CASTSGGEAFF.

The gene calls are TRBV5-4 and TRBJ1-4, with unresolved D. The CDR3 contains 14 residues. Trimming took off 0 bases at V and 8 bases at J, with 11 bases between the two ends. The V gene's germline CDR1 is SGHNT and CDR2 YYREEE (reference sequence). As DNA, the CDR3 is TGTGCCAGCAGCTTGGGCGGGGATTCAGAAAAACTGTTTTTT. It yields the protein CASSLGGDSEKLFF.

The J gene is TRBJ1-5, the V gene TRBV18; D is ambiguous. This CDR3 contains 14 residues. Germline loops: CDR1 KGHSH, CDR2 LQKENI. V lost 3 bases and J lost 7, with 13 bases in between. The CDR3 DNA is TGTGCCAGCTCACCTACGCAGGTTGAGCAGCCCCAGCATTTT. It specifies CASSPTQVEQPQHF. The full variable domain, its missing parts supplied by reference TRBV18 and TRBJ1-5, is NAGVMQNPRHLVRRRGQEARLRCSPMKGHSHVYWYRQLPEEGLKFMVYLQKENIIDESGMPKERFSAEFPKEGPSILRIQQVVRGDSAAYFCASSPTQVEQPQHFGDGTRLSIL.

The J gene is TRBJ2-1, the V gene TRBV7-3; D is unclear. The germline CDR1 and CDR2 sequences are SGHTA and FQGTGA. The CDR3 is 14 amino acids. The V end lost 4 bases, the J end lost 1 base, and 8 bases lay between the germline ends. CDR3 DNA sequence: TGTGCCAGCAGCTCGATAGGATCCTACAATGAGCAGTTCTTC. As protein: CASSSIGSYNEQFF.

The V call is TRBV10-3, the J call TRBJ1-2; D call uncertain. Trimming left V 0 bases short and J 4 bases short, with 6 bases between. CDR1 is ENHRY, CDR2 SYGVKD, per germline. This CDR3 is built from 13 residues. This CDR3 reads CAISESGGYGYTF. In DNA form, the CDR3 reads TGTGCCATCAGTGAGTCTGGCGGCTATGGCTACACCTTC.

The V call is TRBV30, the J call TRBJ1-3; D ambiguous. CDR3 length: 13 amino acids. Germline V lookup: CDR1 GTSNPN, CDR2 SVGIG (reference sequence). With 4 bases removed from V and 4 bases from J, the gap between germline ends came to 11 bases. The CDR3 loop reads CAWIAGSGNTIYF. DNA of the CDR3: TGTGCCTGGATTGCGGGGTCCGGAAACACCATATATTTT.

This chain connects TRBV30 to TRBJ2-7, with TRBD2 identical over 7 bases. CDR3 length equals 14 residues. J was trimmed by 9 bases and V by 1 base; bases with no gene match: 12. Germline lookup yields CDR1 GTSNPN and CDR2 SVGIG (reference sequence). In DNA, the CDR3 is TGTGCCTGGAGTGCTGGCGGGAGCTTGCTAGGGCAGTACTTC. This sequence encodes CAWSAGGSLLGQYF.

For the CDR3, the DNA is TGTGCCAGCTCACCCCGAAGGGACATCACTGAAGCTTTCTTT. It yields the protein CASSPRRDITEAFF. The chain joins TRBV18 to TRBJ1-1, with a tentative D call TRBD1 (6 bases). V was pared by 3 bases and J by 4 bases, with 12 bases between. Germline V CDR1 and CDR2: KGHSH, LQKENI. This CDR3 has 14 residues. The complete variable domain, with remaining parts taken from reference TRBV18 and TRBJ1-1, reads NAGVMQNPRHLVRRRGQEARLRCSPMKGHSHVYWYRQLPEEGLKFMVYLQKENIIDESGMPKERFSAEFPKEGPSILRIQQVVRGDSAAYFCASSPRRDITEAFFGQGTRLTVV.

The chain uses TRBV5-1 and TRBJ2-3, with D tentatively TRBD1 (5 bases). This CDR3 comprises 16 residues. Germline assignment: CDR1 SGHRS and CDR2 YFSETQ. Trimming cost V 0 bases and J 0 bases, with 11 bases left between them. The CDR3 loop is CASSLEGRTSTDTQYF. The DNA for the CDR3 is TGCGCCAGCAGCTTGGAGGGGCGTACTAGCACAGATACGCAGTATTTT.

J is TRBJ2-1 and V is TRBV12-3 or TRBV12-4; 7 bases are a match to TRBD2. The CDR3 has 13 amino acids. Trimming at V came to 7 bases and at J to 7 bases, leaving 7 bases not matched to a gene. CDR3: CASNPGLENEQFF. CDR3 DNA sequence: TGTGCCAGCAATCCCGGACTAGAGAATGAGCAGTTCTTC.

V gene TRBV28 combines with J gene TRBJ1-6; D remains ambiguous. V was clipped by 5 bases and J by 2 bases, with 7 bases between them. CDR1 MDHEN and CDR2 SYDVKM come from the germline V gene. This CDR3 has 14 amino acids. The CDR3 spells CASSLPTYNSPLHF. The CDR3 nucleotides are TGTGCCAGCAGTCTCCCGACCTATAATTCACCCCTCCACTTT. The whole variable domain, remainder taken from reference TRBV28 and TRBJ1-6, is DVKVTQSSRYLVKRTGEKVFLECVQDMDHENMFWYRQDPGLGLRLIYFSYDVKMKEKGDIPEGYSVSREKKERFSLILESASTNQTSMYLCASSLPTYNSPLHFGNGTRLTVT.

DNA for the CDR3: TGTGCCAGCAGCGTAGTCAGGGCGACTGAAGCTTTCTTT. Its protein product is CASSVVRATEAFF. The chain combines TRBV9 with TRBJ1-1; D perhaps matches TRBD1 (5 bases). V lost 0 bases to trimming and J lost 5 bases, with 8 bases between them. The V gene's germline CDR1 is SGDLS and CDR2 YYNGEE. CDR3 length equals 13 residues.

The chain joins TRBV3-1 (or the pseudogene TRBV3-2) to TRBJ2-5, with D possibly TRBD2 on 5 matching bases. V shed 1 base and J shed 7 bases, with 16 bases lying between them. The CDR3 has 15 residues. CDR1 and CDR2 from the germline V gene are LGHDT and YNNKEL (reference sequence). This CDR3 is CASSQVETGRGTQYF. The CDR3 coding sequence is TGTGCCAGCAGCCAAGTTGAAACGGGCCGGGGGACCCAGTACTTC.

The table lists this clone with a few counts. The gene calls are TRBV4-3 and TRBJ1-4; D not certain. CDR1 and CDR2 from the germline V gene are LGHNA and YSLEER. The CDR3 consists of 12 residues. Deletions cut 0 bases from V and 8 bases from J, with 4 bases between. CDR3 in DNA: TGCGCCAGCAGCCAAGATCAGGAAAAACTGTTTTTT. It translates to CASSQDQEKLFF.

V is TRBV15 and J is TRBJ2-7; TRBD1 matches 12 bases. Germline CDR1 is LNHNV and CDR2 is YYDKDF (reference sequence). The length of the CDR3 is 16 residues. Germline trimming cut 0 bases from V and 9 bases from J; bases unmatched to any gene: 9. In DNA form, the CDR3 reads TGTGCCACCAGCAGAGATTTTCGGGACAGGGGGCTTCGGCAGTACTTC. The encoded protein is CATSRDFRDRGLRQYF.

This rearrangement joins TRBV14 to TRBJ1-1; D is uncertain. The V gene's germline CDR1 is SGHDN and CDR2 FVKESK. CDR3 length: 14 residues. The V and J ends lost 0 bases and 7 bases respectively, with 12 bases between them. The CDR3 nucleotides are TGTGCCAGCAGCCAAGATCTAAATGGGGTTGAAGCTTTCTTT. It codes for CASSQDLNGVEAFF.